The 32 T cell receptor beta chains given below trace back to one sample, sequenced in a study of regulatory T cells in long-lasting Graves disease. Time point here: persistent/refractory GD, antithyroid drugs over 5 years with positive TRAb. The TCR library was made from RNA extracted from PBMCs. Construction of the TCR beta libraries employed iRepertoire HTBI primers in conjunction with Arm-PCR of CDR3 regions. MiXCR, run by TCRdb on the multiplex PCR reads, gives a single entry per CDR3 protein. The sample contains some 470,000 distinct CDR3 sequences, 20% to 25% of which appear only once. Sequenced material: peripheral blood mononuclear cells (PBMCs), taken when the disease was refractory, from a patient treated with antithyroid drugs. Receptors were obtained from a female donor with Graves disease.

The V call is TRBV3-1, the J call TRBJ1-1; 11 bases are a match to TRBD1. This CDR3 is 15 amino acids long. CDR1 is LGHDT and CDR2 is YNNKEL in the germline V gene (reference sequence). Unmatched junction bases numbered 9, after V lost 7 bases and J lost 5 bases. The CDR3 region has the DNA TGTGCCAGCAACCTGGCTGGGACAGGGGGGACTGAAGCTTTCTTT. This codes for CASNLAGTGGTEAFF.

This clonotype turned up a few times. The genes are TRBV13 and TRBJ1-5, with D unclear. Trimming removed 4 bases from V and 1 base from J, with 11 bases in between. Germline values: CDR1 PRHDT, CDR2 FYEKMQ (reference sequence). The CDR3 spans 15 residues. The CDR3 bases are TGTGCCAGCAGCTCGCGCCGGATGAGCAATCAGCCCCAGCATTTT. Translation gives CASSSRRMSNQPQHF.

This clonotype was found a few times. This chain joins TRBV6-1 and TRBJ1-1, with a possible D match to TRBD1 (5 bases). V lost 10 bases and J 1 base, leaving 10 bases between the germline ends. CDR3 length: 12 residues. Germline V lookup: CDR1 MNHNS, CDR2 SASEGT. The DNA for the CDR3 is TGTGCCACCCGGGACTGGAACACTGAAGCTTTCTTT. It encodes CATRDWNTEAFF.

This clonotype was found a few times. This rearrangement joins TRBV27 to TRBJ2-6; 9 bases match TRBD2. V shed 5 bases and J 2 bases; nucleotides not matched to a gene: 13. Per germline, CDR1 MNHEY and CDR2 SMNVEV (reference sequence). The CDR3 length is 19 residues. The CDR3 reads CASSPRREAGGPGANVLTF. For the CDR3, the DNA is TGTGCCAGCAGTCCTCGTAGGGAAGCGGGGGGTCCTGGGGCCAACGTCCTGACTTTC.

In its sample, this clonotype was seen many times. The chain joins TRBV7-8 to TRBJ2-5; possible D gene TRBD1, 6 bases. Germline V gene sequence: CDR1 SGHVS, CDR2 FQNEAQ. V was clipped by 1 base and J by 1 base, with 13 bases between them. The CDR3 extends over 16 amino acids. The CDR3 protein is CASSLVSGEFQETQYF. For the CDR3, the DNA is TGTGCCAGCAGCTTAGTGTCAGGGGAATTCCAAGAGACCCAGTACTTC.

This clonotype was seen more than once but under ten times. The rearrangement uses TRBV20-1 and TRBJ1-6, with 7 nucleotides matching TRBD1. Trimming at V came to 0 bases and at J to 6 bases, leaving 5 bases not matched to a gene. The CDR3 consists of 15 residues. The germline V gene encodes CDR1 DFQATT and CDR2 SNEGSKA (reference sequence). The CDR3 coding sequence is TGCAGTGCTAGAGAACAACAGGGGACTAATTCACCCCTCCACTTT. Amino acid sequence: CSAREQQGTNSPLHF.

V and J are TRBV12-5 and TRBJ1-3; 7 bases are shared with TRBD1. With 1 base clipped from V and 6 bases from J, the junction kept 3 bases outside the gene matches. The CDR3 spans 14 residues. Germline CDR1 and CDR2: LGHNT and FRNRAP. In DNA form, the CDR3 reads TGTGCTAGTGGTTTGGGACAGGGAGAAAACACCATATATTTT. Translated, it gives CASGLGQGENTIYF.

This clonotype appeared many times. The CDR3 DNA reads TGTGCCAGCAGTTTGGCACAGGAGAATGGCTACACCTTC. Its translation: CASSLAQENGYTF. The chain joins TRBV28 to TRBJ1-2; D is possibly TRBD1 (5 bases). The V gene's germline CDR1 is MDHEN and CDR2 SYDVKM. This CDR3 has 13 amino acids. Trimming took off 3 bases at V and 6 bases at J, with 11 bases between the two ends.

There are many counts of this clonotype. The gene calls are TRBV7-2 and TRBJ2-5, with 9 bases that match TRBD2. The germline gives CDR1 SGHTA, CDR2 FQGNSA. Germline trimming cut 4 bases from V and 4 bases from J; bases unmatched to any gene: 7. The CDR3 is made up of 15 amino acids. The CDR3 nucleotides are TGTGCCAGCAGCTCCCAGCGGGAGGTGGGAGAGACCCAGTACTTC. It encodes CASSSQREVGETQYF.

There are many counts of this clonotype. V usage is TRBV6-1 and J usage is TRBJ1-1; D is possibly TRBD1 (6 bases). Germline lookup yields CDR1 MNHNS and CDR2 SASEGT. The V gene lost 0 bases and the J gene lost 3 bases, with 17 bases spanning the gap. This CDR3 has 17 residues. As DNA, the CDR3 is TGTGCCAGCAGTGAAGCGATAGGGGGGCGCGCAGACACTGAAGCTTTCTTT. The encoded protein is CASSEAIGGRADTEAFF.

V is TRBV12-3 or TRBV12-4 and J is TRBJ1-2; the match to TRBD1 covers 8 bases. The V segment lost 8 bases and the J segment 4 bases; nucleotides outside the gene matches: 12. The length of the CDR3 is 15 residues. CDR3 region: CASSPPQTGVYGYTF. Written as DNA, the CDR3 is TGTGCCAGCTCACCACCGCAGACAGGGGTCTATGGCTACACCTTC.

This chain connects TRBV5-5 to TRBJ1-1; D may be TRBD1 (5 bases). CDR3 length: 16 residues. V gave up 0 bases and J gave up 1 base, with 13 bases separating them. Germline V CDR1 and CDR2: SGHKS, YYEKEE (reference sequence). CDR3 DNA sequence: TGTGCCAGCAGCTTGGGGCAGGGTCTAAGGAACACTGAAGCTTTCTTT. Translation gives CASSLGQGLRNTEAFF.

In its sample, this clonotype was seen many times. J is TRBJ1-1 and V is TRBV6-1; 7 positions match TRBD1. The V and J ends lost 5 bases and 0 bases, in that order; junction bases with no gene match: 9. The germline gives CDR1 MNHNS, CDR2 SASEGT. The CDR3 totals 16 residues. The CDR3 coding sequence is TGTGCCAGCAGTCGCGGGCACAGGGGAATGAACACTGAAGCTTTCTTT. This encodes CASSRGHRGMNTEAFF.

This clonotype has ten or more counts. CDR3 DNA sequence: TGTGCCAGCAGATACCACTCAGGGTCTTGGTCCTATGGCTACACCTTC. Amino acids: CASRYHSGSWSYGYTF. The rearrangement links TRBV6-5 to TRBJ1-2; D might be TRBD1 (5 bases). The CDR3 runs 16 residues. V lost 6 bases and J lost 4, with 21 bases in between. Germline V gives CDR1 MNHEY, CDR2 SVGAGI.

This chain uses TRBV6-1 with TRBJ2-7, with 12 positions matching TRBD1. CDR3 size: 15 residues. V shed 5 bases, J shed 2 bases, and the junction held 4 bases outside the gene matches. Germline-derived CDR1 and CDR2 are MNHNS and SASEGT. The CDR3 DNA is TGTGCCAGCAGTCTACGGGACAGGGGGCCCTACGAGCAGTACTTC. It specifies CASSLRDRGPYEQYF.

In regard to this clonotype: At one boundary the junction diverges from the germline segment, which might be a read error. The chain joins TRBV7-9 to TRBJ1-3, with a weak D call TRBD1 (5 bases). The germline gives CDR1 SEHNR, CDR2 FQNEAQ (reference sequence). The CDR3 consists of 16 residues. The CDR3 spells CANSPRRGMAGNTIYF. CDR3 in DNA: TGTGCCAACAGCCCGAGGAGGGGAATGGCTGGAAACACCATATATTTT.

This clonotype was recorded many times. An end of the junction does not agree with germline; a read error may underlie this. This chain uses TRBV28 with TRBJ2-5; TRBD2 agrees at 8 bases. The V gene's germline CDR1 is MDHEN and CDR2 SYDVKM. This CDR3 region has 13 residues. The CDR3 reads CASSPSRLAQLHF. CDR3 coding DNA: TGTGCCAGCAGCCCCTCCCGACTAGCGCAGTTGCACTTC.

Notes on this clonotype: A much more abundant neighbour one base away suggests this may be a read error. The chain uses TRBV7-2 and TRBJ2-5; 9 bases match TRBD2. Germline values: CDR1 SGHTA, CDR2 FQGNSA. The CDR3 extends over 18 amino acids. This CDR3 reads CASGLLRLAGTLGETQYF. The CDR3 DNA reads as TGTGCCAGCGGCTTATTGCGGCTAGCGGGGACCCTTGGCGAGACCCAGTACTTC.

This clonotype has only a few counts. This chain connects TRBV30 to TRBJ1-6, with D tentatively TRBD1 (6 bases). This CDR3 contains 17 residues. V was pared by 3 bases and J by 2 bases, with 17 bases between. CDR1 GTSNPN and CDR2 SVGIG come from the germline V gene (reference sequence). The CDR3, as DNA: TGTGCCTGGAGCCAACCGGGGACACTAACCTATAATTCACCCCTCCACTTT. The encoded protein is CAWSQPGTLTYNSPLHF.

This clonotype was counted between two and nine times. The rearrangement joins TRBV14 to TRBJ1-1; 9 bases map to TRBD1. The CDR3 length is 16 residues. The V gene end was trimmed by 1 base and the J gene end by 1 base; junction bases not matched to a gene: 4. Per the germline V gene, CDR1 is SGHDN and CDR2 is FVKESK. CDR3 DNA: TGTGCCAGCAGCCAAGGCGGGACAGGGAGGAACACTGAAGCTTTCTTT. This sequence encodes CASSQGGTGRNTEAFF. Supplemented by reference TRBV14 and TRBJ1-1, the full variable domain reads EAGVTQFPSHSVIEKGQTVTLRCDPISGHDNLYWYRRVMGKEIKFLLHFVKESKQDESGMPNNRFLAERTGGTYSTLKVQPAELEDSGVYFCASSQGGTGRNTEAFFGQGTRLTVV.

This clonotype has a handful of counts. The V and J genes are TRBV20-1 and TRBJ2-1; TRBD2 matches at 10 bases. The germline CDR1 and CDR2 sequences are DFQATT and SNEGSKA (reference sequence). The ends lost 0 bases at V and 9 bases at J; junction bases unmatched: 14. The CDR3 contains 17 residues. The CDR3 DNA reads TGCAGTGCTAGAGATCAAAGGACTAGCGGCCTTCGGAGTGAGCAGTTCTTC. This codes for CSARDQRTSGLRSEQFF.

The DNA for the CDR3 is TGTGCCAGCAGCCCATGGACTAGCGGTCACTTAATTGTCAATGAGCAGTTCTTC. Protein product: CASSPWTSGHLIVNEQFF. The chain links TRBV7-8 to TRBJ2-1; 10 bases map to TRBD2. CDR3 length: 18 amino acids. Trimming at V came to 5 bases and at J to 6 bases, leaving 16 bases not matched to a gene. In germline, CDR1 is SGHVS, CDR2 FQNEAQ.

The table lists this clonotype with a few counts. The chain employs TRBV19 and TRBJ1-5, with D tentatively TRBD1 (6 bases). The germline V gene encodes CDR1 LNHDA and CDR2 SQIVND (reference sequence). Trimming pared 9 bases from V and 5 bases from J, leaving 11 bases between. The CDR3 is 12 residues long. The CDR3 sequence: CASRGRDQPQHF. The CDR3 DNA sequence: TGTGCCAGCAGGGGCAGGGATCAGCCCCAGCATTTT.

This clonotype showed up many times. This rearrangement joins TRBV7-2 to TRBJ2-7; D could derive from TRBD1 or TRBD2 (5 bases each). Trimming took off 3 bases at V and 2 bases at J, with 14 bases between the two ends. Germline lookup yields CDR1 SGHTA and CDR2 FQGNSA. The CDR3 has 15 amino acids. The CDR3 is CASSFTGTQTYEQYF. The CDR3 nucleotides are TGTGCCAGCAGCTTCACCGGGACGCAAACCTACGAGCAGTACTTC.

The chain recombines TRBV7-9 with TRBJ2-7, with D unresolved. The germline V and J ends were trimmed by 5 bases and 2 bases, with 13 bases remaining between them. Germline lookup yields CDR1 SEHNR and CDR2 FQNEAQ (reference sequence). This CDR3 is 14 amino acids long. The CDR3 bases are TGTGCCAGCAGCCCTGGGGTGGCGCCCTACGAGCAGTACTTC. Its protein product is CASSPGVAPYEQYF. The whole variable domain, filled in from reference TRBV7-9 and TRBJ2-7, reads DTGVSQNPRHKITKRGQNVTFRCDPISEHNRLYWYRQTLGQGPEFLTYFQNEAQLEKSRLLSDRFSAERPKGSFSTLEIQRTEQGDSAMYLCASSPGVAPYEQYFGPGTRLTVT.

The V gene is TRBV20-1, the J gene TRBJ1-3; D is undetermined. Germline V gene sequence: CDR1 DFQATT, CDR2 SNEGSKA (reference sequence). The V end lost 0 bases, the J end lost 3 bases, and 6 bases lay between the germline ends. The CDR3 extends over 13 amino acids. The CDR3 nucleotides read TGCAGTGCTAGAGATGCGGTTGGAAACACCATATATTTT. As protein: CSARDAVGNTIYF.

This clonotype showed up just a few times. This sequence joins TRBV28 and TRBJ2-3, with 10 nucleotides matching TRBD2. There are 18 residues in the CDR3. The ends lost 9 bases at V and 1 base at J; junction bases unmatched: 16. Looked up from germline, CDR1 is MDHEN and CDR2 is SYDVKM. The CDR3 sequence: CASIPSGSLREGTDTQYF. The DNA for the CDR3 is TGTGCCAGTATTCCTAGCGGGAGTTTGAGGGAGGGCACAGATACGCAGTATTTT.

This clonotype appeared many times. CDR3 in DNA: TGTGCCAGCAGCCAAACAGGGGGTTCAGGATCACCCCTCCACTTT. Amino acids: CASSQTGGSGSPLHF. The J gene is TRBJ1-6, the V gene TRBV7-8; TRBD1 matches 8 bases. Per germline, CDR1 SGHVS and CDR2 FQNEAQ. With V trimmed by 5 bases and J by 10 bases, 10 bases remained unmatched. The CDR3 covers 15 residues.

This chain links TRBV28 with TRBJ2-7; no firm D call. The length of the CDR3 is 13 residues. Germline V CDR1 and CDR2: MDHEN, SYDVKM. V gave up 6 bases and J gave up 6 bases, with 15 bases separating them. CDR3 coding DNA: TGTGCCAGCAGCCCCGCCGCGAGTGGCGAGCAGTACTTC. Its protein is CASSPAASGEQYF.

There are many counts of this clonotype. The chain combines TRBV6-1 with TRBJ1-2, with TRBD1 identical over 9 bases. CDR3 length: 14 amino acids. Germline V gene sequence: CDR1 MNHNS, CDR2 SASEGT. The J segment lost 4 bases and the V segment lost 5 bases, leaving 5 bases of the junction unmatched. The CDR3 protein is CASSPSDRGYGYTF. The CDR3 DNA follows: TGTGCCAGCAGTCCCTCGGACAGGGGCTATGGCTACACCTTC.

The chain joins TRBV5-1 to TRBJ1-1; no reliable D call. Germline CDR1 reads SGHRS; CDR2 reads YFSETQ. The V end lost 7 bases, the J end lost 0 bases, and 10 bases lay between the germline ends. This CDR3 has 13 amino acids. CDR3 sequence: CASCGDVNTEAFF. The CDR3 DNA is TGCGCCAGCTGTGGGGATGTGAACACTGAAGCTTTCTTT. Full variable domain (outside the CDR3, taken from reference TRBV5-1 and TRBJ1-1): KAGVTQTPRYLIKTRGQQVTLSCSPISGHRSVSWYQQTPGQGLQFLFEYFSETQRNKGNFPGRFSGRQFSNSRSEMNVSTLELGDSALYLCASCGDVNTEAFFGQGTRLTVV.

This clonotype was picked up a small number of times. V and J are TRBV19 and TRBJ1-5; D perhaps matches TRBD1 (6 bases). The CDR3 runs to 13 residues. Germline CDR1 LNHDA, CDR2 SQIVND (reference sequence). Between the trimmed V and J ends, which lost 5 bases and 7 bases, there was a span of 12 bases. The CDR3 nucleotides are TGTGCCAGTAGTCTACAGGGAGAGCAGCCCCAGCATTTT. Amino acid sequence: CASSLQGEQPQHF.